These T cell receptor beta chains were read from a single sample in a study of T cells after yellow fever vaccination. In TCRdb, the 5' RACE reads were re-called with MiXCR into one record per CDR3 protein. The sample consists of approximately 350,000 distinct CDR3 sequences, 11% of them appearing once. Here the sequenced sample was PBMCs, taken on the day of the first yellow fever vaccination. Every receptor here comes from a man aged 18-30 years who received the YFV17D yellow fever vaccine. CDR3s include the opening cysteine and the closing phenylalanine or tryptophan. A D gene is named only where the DNA matches it firmly. Rows may omit the clone size; those that give it use once, few, many or a size class.

clone size | D gene | J gene | V gene | CDR3 protein | CDR3 DNA
NA | TRBD1 | TRBJ2-2 | TRBV7-6 | CASSQPGGTGELFF | TGTGCCAGCAGCCAACCAGGGGGCACCGGGGAGCTGTTTTTT
NA | TRBD1 | TRBJ1-3 | TRBV3-1 | CASSPGQGSGNTIYF | TGTGCCAGCAGCCCGGGACAGGGGTCTGGAAACACCATATATTTT
many | NA | TRBJ2-5 | TRBV5-1 | CASSLGLVETQYF | TGCGCCAGCAGCTTGGGGCTAGTTGAGACCCAGTACTTC
NA | NA | TRBJ2-5 | TRBV15 | CATSTGDTGETQYF | TGTGCCACCAGCACCGGGGACACTGGCGAGACCCAGTACTTC
NA | NA | TRBJ2-5 | TRBV19 | CASSRTNGETQYF | TGTGCCAGTAGTAGGACCAATGGAGAGACCCAGTACTTC
few | NA | TRBJ1-1 | TRBV5-1 | CASSLYSGTTEAFF | TGCGCCAGCAGCTTGTATTCGGGGACCACTGAAGCTTTCTTT
NA | NA | TRBJ1-4 | TRBV5-1 | CASSLGGTATNEKLFF | TGCGCCAGCAGCTTGGGGGGGACTGCAACTAATGAAAAACTGTTTTTT
few | NA | TRBJ1-2 | TRBV7-2 | CASSLEHPALGYTF | TGTGCCAGCAGCCTGGAACATCCGGCCCTGGGCTACACCTTC
few | TRBD1 | TRBJ1-2 | TRBV4-2 | CASSSHGTGAIYGYTF | TGTGCCAGCAGCTCTCACGGGACAGGGGCGATCTATGGCTACACCTTC
few | NA | TRBJ1-5 | TRBV7-2 | CASSLGDRLYQPQHF | TGTGCCAGCAGCTTAGGAGACAGGCTCTACCAGCCCCAGCATTTT
few | NA | TRBJ2-3 | TRBV20-1 | CSARGAMDSSTDTQYF | TGCAGTGCTAGAGGCGCGATGGACTCTAGCACAGATACGCAGTATTTT
NA | TRBD1 | TRBJ1-6 | TRBV7-2 | CASSQGQGRLALHF | TGTGCCAGCAGCCAAGGACAGGGACGACTAGCCCTCCACTTT
NA | TRBD2 | TRBJ2-5 | TRBV29-1 | CSVEDPGREQETQYF | TGCAGCGTTGAAGATCCGGGGAGGGAGCAAGAGACCCAGTACTTC
NA | NA | TRBJ1-2 | TRBV27 | CASSFSWTANYGYTF | TGTGCCAGCAGTTTTTCCTGGACAGCAAACTATGGCTACACCTTC
few | NA | TRBJ2-1 | TRBV7-9 | CASSAAGGFENEQFF | TGTGCCAGCAGCGCCGCCGGGGGTTTTGAGAATGAGCAGTTCTTC
many | NA | TRBJ1-5 | TRBV12-3/TRBV12-4 | CASSLGGLAQHF | TGTGCCAGCAGTTTAGGAGGGTTAGCCCAGCATTTT
few | NA | TRBJ2-3 | TRBV5-4 | CASSPGGGADTQYF | TGTGCCAGCAGCCCCGGAGGGGGGGCAGATACGCAGTATTTT
few | NA | TRBJ2-5 | TRBV3-1 | CASSQGVNQETQYF | TGTGCCAGCAGCCAAGGTGTTAATCAAGAGACCCAGTACTTC
NA | NA | TRBJ1-1 | TRBV19 | CASSIGANRNTEAFF | TGTGCCAGTAGTATTGGAGCGAACAGGAACACTGAAGCTTTCTTT
few | NA | TRBJ2-5 | TRBV7-2 | CASSLRQGWETQYF | TGTGCCAGCAGCTTAAGGCAGGGATGGGAGACCCAGTACTTC
NA | NA | TRBJ2-5 | TRBV6-2/TRBV6-3 | CASSYQSPSETQYF | TGTGCCAGCAGTTACCAATCCCCCTCCGAGACCCAGTACTTC
many | TRBD2 | TRBJ2-1 | TRBV6-4 | CASSDTSGSYNEQFF | TGTGCCAGCAGTGACACTAGCGGCTCCTACAATGAGCAGTTCTTC